These 9 T cell receptor beta chains came from one sample sequenced in a study of shared clonotypes between healthy human individuals (TCRdb year 2020). The library was obtained by the immunoSEQ multiplex PCR assay. TCRdb provides this immuneACCESS table in a form limited to in-frame rearrangements. Some clones are lacking; in checked studies, under half of them reflect an unresolved V gene, and why the rest are absent is not known. A total of 1.4 million to 1.5 million clones appear in this sample, about 96% of them only once. The biggest ten clones account for 0.95% to 1.5% of the sample. The specimen sequenced was naive CD4+ T cells sorted from blood. The cell subset or site label on this specimen signifies: CD45RA+ positively selected. Source of these receptors: a young man in good health.

The chain uses TRBV7-8 and TRBJ2-1; D unresolved. The CDR3 contains 16 residues. Trimming pared 7 bases from V and 0 bases from J, leaving 16 bases between. CDR1 and CDR2 from the germline V gene are SGHVS and FQNEAQ. The chain's CDR3 is CASTIRGVHSYNEQFF. The CDR3 DNA reads TGTGCCAGCACTATCCGTGGGGTGCACTCCTACAATGAGCAGTTCTTC.

This clone was recorded once. The chain has TRBV10-3 and TRBJ1-5; D is undetermined. The germline V gene has CDR1 ENHRY and CDR2 SYGVKD. The CDR3 spans 14 residues. V was cut by 6 bases and J by 8 bases, with 17 bases left in between. The CDR3 region is CAIRPARDREPQHF. CDR3 bases: TGTGCCATCAGACCAGCCCGGGATCGGGAGCCCCAGCATTTT.

V usage is TRBV2 and J usage is TRBJ1-2; D is uncertain. V lost 7 bases to trimming and J lost 8 bases, with 11 bases between them. Looked up from germline, CDR1 is SNHLY and CDR2 is FYNNEI. The CDR3 length is 11 residues. Here the CDR3 reads CASTDYGGYTF. In nucleotides, the CDR3 is TGTGCCAGCACTGATTACGGGGGCTACACCTTC.

The chain uses TRBV21-1 and TRBJ2-1; the D call TRBD2 from the table was never checked on the DNA. TRBV21-1 is a known pseudogene. The CDR3 totals 16 residues. The CDR3 region has the DNA TGTGCCAGCAGCAAAGGGACTAGCGGGACCTACAATGAGCAGTTCTTC. It codes for CASSKGTSGTYNEQFF.

The V and J genes are TRBV7-3 and TRBJ2-5; either TRBD1 or TRBD2 may supply D (5 bases each). Trimming stripped 5 bases from V and 4 bases from J, with 14 bases between. Germline V CDR1 and CDR2: SGHTA, FQGTGA. The length of the CDR3 is 14 residues. The CDR3 reads CASSRPGQGETQYF. Written as DNA, the CDR3 is TGTGCCAGCAGCCGCCCGGGGCAAGGAGAGACCCAGTACTTC.

V gene TRBV9 combines with J gene TRBJ2-5; the match to TRBD2 covers 8 bases. The CDR3 totals 15 residues. V gave up 2 bases and J gave up 4 bases; unmatched junction bases: 7. The germline V gene encodes CDR1 SGDLS and CDR2 YYNGEE. This chain's CDR3 is CASSVNGRAAETQYF. In DNA, the CDR3 is TGTGCCAGCAGCGTTAACGGGAGGGCCGCAGAGACCCAGTACTTC.

The genes are TRBV15 and TRBJ1-2; D may be TRBD1 (5 bases). Germline lookup yields CDR1 LNHNV and CDR2 YYDKDF (reference sequence). Trimming took 0 bases from V and 2 from J, leaving 22 bases between them. The CDR3 totals 19 residues. The CDR3 sequence: CATSRDLTQGSTLNYGYTF. CDR3 coding DNA: TGTGCCACCAGCAGAGATCTGACCCAGGGAAGTACCCTGAACTATGGCTACACCTTC.

The genes are TRBV7-2 and TRBJ2-7; D is uncertain. With 4 bases removed from V and 4 bases from J, the gap between germline ends came to 11 bases. The CDR3 is 13 residues long. Germline V CDR1 and CDR2: SGHTA, FQGNSA. The CDR3 bases are TGTGCCAGCAGCTCAGAGGTGGGGTACGAGCAGTACTTC. It yields the protein CASSSEVGYEQYF. Looking up the rest from reference TRBV7-2 and TRBJ2-7 gives the full variable domain: GAGVSQSPSNKVTEKGKDVELRCDPISGHTALYWYRQSLGQGLEFLIYFQGNSAPDKSGLPSDRFSAERTGGSVSTLTIQRTQQEDSAVYLCASSSEVGYEQYFGPGTRLTVT.

This chain joins TRBV7-2 and TRBJ1-5; D might be TRBD1 (6 bases). The germline gives CDR1 SGHTA, CDR2 FQGNSA. The CDR3 has 15 amino acids. V was pared by 4 bases and J by 8 bases, with 18 bases between. The CDR3 DNA follows: TGTGCCAGCAGCTCTACAACAGGGACCTTCAAGCCCCAGCATTTT. It translates to CASSSTTGTFKPQHF.